A single sample gave rise to the 32 T cell receptor beta chains below, sequenced in a study of CD8+ T cells in alopecia areata. Once RNA had been extracted, it was reverse transcribed into cDNA to act as the sequencing template. The assay was immunoSEQ multiplex PCR, and TCRdb's table has in-frame clones only and misses some. The table lists roughly 35,000 clones, 55% of them singletons. Sequencing used NKG2D-high CD8+ T cells sorted from blood. The receptors come from a human donor with alopecia areata.

This clone occurred a few times. The V call is TRBV9, the J call TRBJ2-2; maybe TRBD1 (5 bases). CDR1 SGDLS and CDR2 YYNGEE come from the germline V gene. V lost 1 base and J lost 4, with 20 bases in between. This CDR3 region has 18 residues. The CDR3 loop reads CASSVPEGVFSSTGELFF. The DNA for the CDR3 is TGTGCCAGCAGCGTACCAGAAGGGGTCTTTTCTAGCACCGGGGAGCTGTTTTTT.

The J gene is TRBJ2-1, the V gene TRBV2; TRBD2 matches at 10 bases. Trimming at V came to 3 bases and at J to 8 bases, leaving 4 bases not matched to a gene. The CDR3 runs to 14 residues. Germline CDR1 reads SNHLY; CDR2 reads FYNNEI. CDR3 residues: CASSEVAGGYEQFF. As DNA, the CDR3 is TGTGCCAGCAGTGAGGTAGCGGGAGGATATGAGCAGTTCTTC. The whole variable domain, remainder taken from reference TRBV2 and TRBJ2-1, is EPEVTQTPSHQVTQMGQEVILRCVPISNHLYFYWYRQILGQKVEFLVSFYNNEISEKSEIFDDQFSVERPDGSNFTLKIRSTKLEDSAMYFCASSEVAGGYEQFFGPGTRLTVL.

The J gene is TRBJ1-1, the V gene TRBV5-1; D is ambiguous. The V and J ends lost 5 bases and 7 bases respectively, with 18 bases between them. CDR3 length: 14 residues. Germline-derived CDR1 and CDR2 are SGHRS and YFSETQ. The CDR3 DNA is TGCGCCAGCAGTTTTACTACCGGGCCGAATGAAGCTTTCTTT. It specifies CASSFTTGPNEAFF.

The chain combines TRBV6-5 with TRBJ2-3, with 12 positions matching TRBD2. This CDR3 spans 15 amino acids. CDR1 MNHEY and CDR2 SVGAGI come from the germline V gene. V gave up 5 bases and J gave up 2 bases; unmatched junction bases: 2. The DNA of the CDR3 is TGTGCCAGCAGTCGACTAGCGGGAGTCACAGATACGCAGTATTTT. This sequence encodes CASSRLAGVTDTQYF.

The V call is TRBV7-9, the J call TRBJ2-1; TRBD2 aligns across 11 bases. V lost 7 bases to trimming and J lost 6 bases; unmatched junction nucleotides: 11. The CDR3 length is 16 residues. CDR1 is SEHNR and CDR2 is FQNEAQ in the germline V gene (reference sequence). The CDR3 nucleotides read TGTGCCAGCAACCAGATAGCGGGGGGGCAAGGCAATGAGCAGTTCTTC. It encodes CASNQIAGGQGNEQFF. The full variable domain, in which reference TRBV7-9 and TRBJ2-1 provide the parts outside the CDR3, is DTGVSQNPRHKITKRGQNVTFRCDPISEHNRLYWYRQTLGQGPEFLTYFQNEAQLEKSRLLSDRFSAERPKGSFSTLEIQRTEQGDSAMYLCASNQIAGGQGNEQFFGPGTRLTVL.

Only a few counts were recorded for this clone. This chain joins TRBV28 and TRBJ2-5; D remains unclear. The CDR3 length is 15 residues. V dropped 3 bases and J dropped 1 base, with 12 bases sitting between them. The germline gives CDR1 MDHEN, CDR2 SYDVKM. For the CDR3, the DNA is TGTGCCAGCAGTTTTAGGCCCCCGGTCCAAGAGACCCAGTACTTC. Amino acid sequence: CASSFRPPVQETQYF.

The gene calls are TRBV19 and TRBJ1-5; no firm D call. Trimming removed 5 bases at V and 7 bases at J, with 12 bases between. Germline values: CDR1 LNHDA, CDR2 SQIVND (reference sequence). This CDR3 comprises 13 residues. Here the CDR3 reads CASSRLYGQPQHF. CDR3 coding DNA: TGTGCCAGTAGTCGGTTATATGGGCAGCCCCAGCATTTT.

The CDR3 DNA reads as TGTGCCAGCAGCTACCGGGGGGCTGAGCAGTTCTTC. This codes for CASSYRGAEQFF. This chain connects TRBV7-9 to TRBJ2-1; a weak D match, TRBD2 (7 bases). Germline assignment: CDR1 SEHNR and CDR2 FQNEAQ (reference sequence). Trimming cost V 4 bases and J 9 bases, with 10 bases left between them. The CDR3 runs 12 residues.

The chain is built from TRBV7-9 and TRBJ2-5; no definite D call. V was trimmed by 5 bases and J by 5 bases, leaving 9 bases between them. Germline V gene data show CDR1 as SEHNR and CDR2 as FQNEAQ (reference sequence). The CDR3 runs 12 residues. For the CDR3, the DNA is TGTGCCAGCAGCCCCGTCGCGGAGACCCAGTACTTC. Translation gives CASSPVAETQYF.

J is TRBJ2-7 and V is TRBV29-1; D is uncertain. The germline V gene has CDR1 SQVTM and CDR2 ANQGSEA. V lost 4 bases and J lost 4, with 17 bases in between. The length of the CDR3 is 14 residues. CDR3 nucleotide sequence: TGCAGCGTTGTGCTTGTGGGCCTCCTATACGAGCAGTACTTC. Encoded protein: CSVVLVGLLYEQYF.

The chain couples TRBV7-8 to TRBJ2-5; TRBD1 might be the D (5 bases). Trimming cost V 1 base and J 1 base, with 7 bases left between them. In germline, CDR1 is SGHVS, CDR2 FQNEAQ. This CDR3 is built from 14 residues. The CDR3 here is CASSLVQVQETQYF. The CDR3 coding sequence is TGTGCCAGCAGCTTAGTACAGGTCCAAGAGACCCAGTACTTC.

J is TRBJ2-3 and V is TRBV10-3, with D possibly being TRBD1 or TRBD2 (6 bases each). V was shortened by 3 bases and J by 2 bases, with 21 bases between the two germline ends. Germline V gives CDR1 ENHRY, CDR2 SYGVKD. This CDR3 is built from 18 residues. The CDR3 protein is CAISDLPEGGSPTDTQYF. In nucleotides, the CDR3 is TGTGCCATCAGTGACCTACCGGAGGGGGGCTCCCCCACAGATACGCAGTATTTT.

The table lists this clone with a few counts. V is TRBV14 and J is TRBJ2-1; 8 bases agree with TRBD2. The germline V gene encodes CDR1 SGHDN and CDR2 FVKESK. J gave up 0 bases and V 5 bases, and 3 bases lay outside the gene matches. This CDR3 comprises 15 residues. The CDR3 is CASSALAGSYNEQFF. CDR3 DNA sequence: TGTGCCAGCAGCGCCCTAGCGGGCTCCTACAATGAGCAGTTCTTC.

The chain joins TRBV27 to TRBJ1-6; D unclear. Germline V gives CDR1 MNHEY, CDR2 SMNVEV (reference sequence). The CDR3 totals 12 residues. Trimming pared 3 bases from V and 4 bases from J, leaving 1 base between. The CDR3 coding sequence is TGTGCCAGCAGTTTTTATAATTCACCCCTCCACTTT. Translating gives CASSFYNSPLHF.

The genes are TRBV19 and TRBJ1-6; TRBD1 matches at 9 bases. J lost 7 bases, V lost 5 bases, and 3 bases had no gene match. CDR3 length: 14 amino acids. The germline gives CDR1 LNHDA, CDR2 SQIVND (reference sequence). The CDR3 region is CASSPGQGNSPLHF. The CDR3 DNA follows: TGTGCCAGTAGTCCGGGACAGGGAAATTCACCCCTCCACTTT.

This clone has a single count. The V and J genes are TRBV5-6 and TRBJ2-7, with 9 bases identical to TRBD2. Trimming at V came to 2 bases and at J to 2 bases, leaving 14 bases not matched to a gene. Germline assignment: CDR1 SGHDT and CDR2 YYEEEE. The CDR3 is made up of 18 amino acids. The CDR3 reads CASSLPRRGREGAYEQYF. The CDR3 DNA is TGTGCCAGCAGCTTACCCCGGAGGGGGCGGGAGGGTGCCTACGAGCAGTACTTC. The full variable domain, rest sourced from reference TRBV5-6 and TRBJ2-7, is DAGVTQSPTHLIKTRGQQVTLRCSPKSGHDTVSWYQQALGQGPQFIFQYYEEEERQRGNFPDRFSGHQFPNYSSELNVNALLLGDSALYLCASSLPRRGREGAYEQYFGPGTRLTVT.

Only a few counts were recorded for this clone. The chain combines TRBV7-9 with TRBJ2-7; the match to TRBD2 covers 9 bases. The CDR3 totals 15 residues. V trimming: 1 base; J trimming: 3 bases; junction bases outside the gene matches: 4. Germline V gene sequence: CDR1 SEHNR, CDR2 FQNEAQ (reference sequence). The CDR3 sequence is CASSLEALAGYEQYF. In DNA form, the CDR3 reads TGTGCCAGCAGCTTAGAAGCACTAGCGGGCTACGAGCAGTACTTC.

The chain links TRBV29-1 to TRBJ2-5, with 7 bases aligning to TRBD2. TRBJ2-7 explains the end of the DNA better; the J call may be wrong. Germline lookup yields CDR1 SQVTM and CDR2 ANQGSEA. The CDR3 spans 15 residues. The CDR3, as DNA: TGCAGCGCCCCCCCCTACAGCGGGATGGTCTACGAGCAGTACTTC. Protein product: CSAPPYSGMVYEQYF.

The chain uses TRBV7-9 and TRBJ2-3; 9 nucleotides match TRBD2. J lost 6 bases, V lost 1 base, and 5 bases had no gene match. Germline V lookup: CDR1 SEHNR, CDR2 FQNEAQ (reference sequence). CDR3 length: 15 amino acids. The CDR3, as DNA: TGTGCCAGCAGCTTAGGCGGGGGGGACCATGATACGCAGTATTTT. Its protein is CASSLGGGDHDTQYF. Looking up the rest from reference TRBV7-9 and TRBJ2-3 gives the full variable domain: DTGVSQNPRHKITKRGQNVTFRCDPISEHNRLYWYRQTLGQGPEFLTYFQNEAQLEKSRLLSDRFSAERPKGSFSTLEIQRTEQGDSAMYLCASSLGGGDHDTQYFGPGTRLTVL.

The J gene is TRBJ1-2, the V gene TRBV28; tentative D call: TRBD1 (5 bases). Germline CDR1 is MDHEN and CDR2 is SYDVKM. The CDR3 is 13 residues long. Trimming shortened V by 6 bases and J by 4 bases, and 12 bases separated the two germline ends. The CDR3 DNA reads TGTGCCAGCAGCCTGGACACAAGCTATGGCTACACCTTC. It translates to CASSLDTSYGYTF.

The V call is TRBV5-1, the J call TRBJ2-7; D is possibly TRBD2 (6 bases). V dropped 2 bases and J dropped 0 bases, with 12 bases sitting between them. The germline V gene has CDR1 SGHRS and CDR2 YFSETQ. This CDR3 region has 15 residues. The CDR3 here is CASSFGGGSSYEQYF. CDR3 sequence (DNA): TGCGCCAGCAGCTTTGGTGGAGGGAGCTCCTACGAGCAGTACTTC.

This clone was counted a few times. V is TRBV30 and J is TRBJ2-3, with TRBD2 matching 9 bases. The junction had 7 bases not matched to a gene; V was cut back by 4 bases and J by 2 bases. CDR1 and CDR2 from the germline V gene are GTSNPN and SVGIG (reference sequence). The CDR3 sequence is 15 residues long. The CDR3 here is CAWNLRLADTDTQYF. The DNA of the CDR3 is TGTGCCTGGAATCTTCGACTAGCGGACACAGATACGCAGTATTTT.

This clone was observed once. This sequence joins TRBV20-1 and TRBJ2-7, with unresolved D. Germline V gene lookup returns CDR1 DFQATT and CDR2 SNEGSKA (reference sequence). The CDR3 extends over 11 amino acids. Deletions cut 7 bases from V and 1 base from J, with 8 bases between. The CDR3 loop is CSVKESYEQYF. Here the CDR3 DNA reads TGCAGTGTAAAGGAATCCTACGAGCAGTACTTC.

This chain joins TRBV7-9 and TRBJ2-7; D remains ambiguous. The V and J ends lost 2 bases and 7 bases respectively, with 9 bases between them. The CDR3 is 12 amino acids. Germline values: CDR1 SEHNR, CDR2 FQNEAQ (reference sequence). The CDR3 loop reads CASSLIPGEQYF. The DNA of the CDR3 is TGTGCCAGCAGCTTAATCCCCGGGGAGCAGTACTTC.

This chain connects TRBV6-4 to TRBJ2-1; 9 nucleotides match TRBD2. The germline CDR1 and CDR2 sequences are MRHNA and SNTAGT. Trimming cost V 6 bases and J 7 bases; bases outside gene matches: 16. The CDR3 spans 17 residues. CDR3 residues: CASSPDSLAGVGNEQFF. Written as DNA, the CDR3 is TGTGCCAGCAGCCCCGATAGTTTAGCGGGAGTGGGGAATGAGCAGTTCTTC.

The genes are TRBV4-3 and TRBJ2-1; D ambiguous. The V gene's germline CDR1 is LGHNA and CDR2 YSLEER. The CDR3 consists of 14 residues. The V end was cut by 1 base, the J end by 6 bases, with 10 bases between. The CDR3: CASSQGAEANEQFF. In DNA form, the CDR3 reads TGCGCCAGCAGCCAAGGGGCCGAAGCCAATGAGCAGTTCTTC.

This clone has a handful of counts. The chain carries TRBV29-1 and TRBJ2-6; D call uncertain. The V end lost 7 bases, the J end lost 0 bases, and 10 bases lay between the germline ends. Germline CDR1 reads SQVTM; CDR2 reads ANQGSEA. The CDR3 is 14 amino acids. In nucleotides, the CDR3 is TGCAGCGCCCGACAAGACTCTGGGGCCAACGTCCTGACTTTC. This gives the protein CSARQDSGANVLTF. The full variable domain, its missing parts supplied by reference TRBV29-1 and TRBJ2-6, is SAVISQKPSRDICQRGTSLTIQCQVDSQVTMMFWYRQQPGQSLTLIATANQGSEATYESGFVIDKFPISRPNLTFSTLTVSNMSPEDSSIYLCSARQDSGANVLTFGAGSRLTVL.

The chain links TRBV29-1 to TRBJ2-7; no clear D. The CDR3 is made up of 14 amino acids. Germline values: CDR1 SQVTM, CDR2 ANQGSEA. V lost 1 base and J lost 2, with 12 bases in between. The CDR3 is CSVEGEAIPYEQYF. Here the CDR3 DNA reads TGCAGCGTTGAAGGGGAAGCGATCCCCTACGAGCAGTACTTC.

The chain combines TRBV19 with TRBJ2-1, with 11 nucleotides matching TRBD2. The CDR3 runs 15 residues. The germline gives CDR1 LNHDA, CDR2 SQIVND (reference sequence). J gave up 4 bases and V 6 bases, and 5 bases lay outside the gene matches. Here the CDR3 reads CASSPTSGGYNEQFF. CDR3 DNA: TGTGCCAGTAGCCCTACTAGCGGGGGTTACAATGAGCAGTTCTTC.

The V call is TRBV4-3, the J call TRBJ2-1, with D possibly matching TRBD2 (6 bases). The length of the CDR3 is 17 residues. Trimming took 1 base from V and 8 from J, leaving 21 bases between them. Germline V gene data show CDR1 as LGHNA and CDR2 as YSLEER. Here the CDR3 DNA reads TGCGCCAGCAGCCAAGGCAGTTACGGGACTCCGAAGGATGAGCAGTTCTTC. Translating gives CASSQGSYGTPKDEQFF.

The V call is TRBV7-2, the J call TRBJ2-3; possible D gene TRBD1, 6 bases. CDR1 and CDR2 (germline): SGHTA, FQGNSA. Trimming stripped 1 base from V and 6 bases from J, with 11 bases between. This CDR3 spans 14 amino acids. This chain's CDR3 is CASSLEGVGDTQYF. The CDR3 bases are TGTGCCAGCAGCTTAGAGGGGGTTGGTGATACGCAGTATTTT.

The chain uses TRBV9 and TRBJ2-7; 9 bases line up with TRBD1. The CDR3 runs to 15 residues. Germline V CDR1 and CDR2: SGDLS, YYNGEE. Losses at the gene ends were 2 bases for V and 4 bases for J; bases not matched to a gene: 7. The CDR3 DNA is TGTGCCAGCAGCGTCGGACAGGGGCGCTTATACGAGCAGTACTTC. It translates to CASSVGQGRLYEQYF.